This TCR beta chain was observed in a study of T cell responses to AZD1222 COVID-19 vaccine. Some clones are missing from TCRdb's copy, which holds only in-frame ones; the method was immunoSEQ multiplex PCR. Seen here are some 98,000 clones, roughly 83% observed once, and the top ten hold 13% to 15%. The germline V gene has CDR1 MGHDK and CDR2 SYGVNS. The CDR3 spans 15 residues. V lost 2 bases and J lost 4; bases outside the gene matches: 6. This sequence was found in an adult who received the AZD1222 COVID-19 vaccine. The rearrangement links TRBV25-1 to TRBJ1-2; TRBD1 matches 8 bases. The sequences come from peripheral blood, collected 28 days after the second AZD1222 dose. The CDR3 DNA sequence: TGTGCCAGCAGTGAAGCGACAGGGGCGGCCTATGGCTACACCTTC. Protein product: CASSEATGAAYGYTF.